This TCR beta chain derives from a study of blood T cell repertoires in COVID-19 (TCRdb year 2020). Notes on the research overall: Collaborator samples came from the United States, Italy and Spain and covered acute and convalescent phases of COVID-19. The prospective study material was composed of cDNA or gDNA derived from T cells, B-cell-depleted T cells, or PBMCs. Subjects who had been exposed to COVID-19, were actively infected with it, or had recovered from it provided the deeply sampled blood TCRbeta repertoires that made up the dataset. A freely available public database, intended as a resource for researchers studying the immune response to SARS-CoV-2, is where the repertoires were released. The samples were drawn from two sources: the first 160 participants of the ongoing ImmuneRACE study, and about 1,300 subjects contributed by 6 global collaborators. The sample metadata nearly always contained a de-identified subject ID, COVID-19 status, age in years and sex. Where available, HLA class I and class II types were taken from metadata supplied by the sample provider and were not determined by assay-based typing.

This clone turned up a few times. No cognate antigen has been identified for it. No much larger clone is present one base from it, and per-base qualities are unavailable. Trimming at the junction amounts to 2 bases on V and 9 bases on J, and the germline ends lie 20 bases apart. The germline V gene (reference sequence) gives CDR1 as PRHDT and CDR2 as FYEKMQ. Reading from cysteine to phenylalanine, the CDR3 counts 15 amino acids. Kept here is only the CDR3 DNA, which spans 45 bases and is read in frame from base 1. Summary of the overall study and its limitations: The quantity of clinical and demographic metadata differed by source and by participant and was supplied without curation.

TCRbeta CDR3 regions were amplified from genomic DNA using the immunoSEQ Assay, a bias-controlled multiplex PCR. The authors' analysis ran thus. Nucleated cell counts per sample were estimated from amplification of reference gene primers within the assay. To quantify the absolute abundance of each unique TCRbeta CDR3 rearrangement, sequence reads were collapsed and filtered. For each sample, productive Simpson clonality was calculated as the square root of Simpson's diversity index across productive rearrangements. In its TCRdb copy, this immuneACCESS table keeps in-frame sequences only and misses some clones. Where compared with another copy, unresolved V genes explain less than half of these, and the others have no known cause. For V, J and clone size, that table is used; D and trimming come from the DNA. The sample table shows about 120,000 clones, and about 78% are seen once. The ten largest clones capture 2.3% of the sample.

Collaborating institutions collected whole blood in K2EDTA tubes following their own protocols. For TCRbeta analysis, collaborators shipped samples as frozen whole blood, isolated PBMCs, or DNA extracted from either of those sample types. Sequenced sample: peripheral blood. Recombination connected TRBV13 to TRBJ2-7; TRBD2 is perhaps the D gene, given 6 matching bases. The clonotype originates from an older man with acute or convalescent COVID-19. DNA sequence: TGTGCCAGCAGCTTATTCCGGGGCGGGAAAATAGGGCAGTACTTC. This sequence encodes CASSLFRGGKIGQYF.